This paragraph covers one TCR delta chain sequence. The source of the sample is a study of gamma-delta chains in newborns, infants, children. Across the whole study: Microbial exposure reportedly drives polyclonal innate γδ T cell expansion after birth.

TCRdb reanalyzed the reads using CATT. Of more than 1,500 delta-chain clones listed, about 40% are singletons. The CDR3 is 17 amino acids. V shed 0 bases and J 9 bases; nucleotides not matched to a gene: 13. CDR1 GEAIGNYY and CDR2 EKD come from the germline V gene. This receptor was obtained from a child who had a fever. The sequenced sample was blood. This chain connects TRDV2 to TRDJ1; TRDD3 matches at 12 bases. CDR3 in amino acids: CACDTLGDTVSTGELIF. CDR3 DNA sequence: TGTGCCTGTGACACCCTGGGGGATACGGTCTCAACGGGGGAACTCATCTTT.